Following are 24 T cell receptor beta chains from one sample sequenced in a study of CD8+ T cells in alopecia areata. Reverse transcribed after extraction, RNA yielded cDNA as the sequencing template. Generated by immunoSEQ multiplex PCR, the TCRdb table keeps only in-frame clones and is missing some. The sample carries approximately 110,000 clones, roughly three fifths recorded once. Treatment defined: oral pan-JAK inhibitor, 5-10 mg twice daily. The sample here was CD8+ T cells sorted from blood, taken at week 24, from a patient treated with tofacitinib. These receptors all come from a human donor with alopecia areata.

The chain carries TRBV7-9 and TRBJ2-7; the match to TRBD1 covers 8 bases. The CDR3 loop spans 13 amino acids. Germline V gene sequence: CDR1 SEHNR, CDR2 FQNEAQ (reference sequence). The ends lost 5 bases at V and 5 bases at J; junction bases unmatched: 5. CDR3 in DNA: TGTGCCAGCAGCCCCGAGACAGGGGACGAGCAGTACTTC. Translation gives CASSPETGDEQYF.

This clone was counted a few times. This chain links TRBV19 with TRBJ1-1, with a tentative D call TRBD1 (6 bases). Germline CDR1 LNHDA, CDR2 SQIVND (reference sequence). Trimming took off 7 bases at V and 4 bases at J, with 19 bases between the two ends. There are 15 residues in the CDR3. The CDR3 loop reads CASTSQRGRGTEAFF. The CDR3 DNA reads as TGTGCCAGTACCTCACAGAGGGGCAGGGGCACTGAAGCTTTCTTT.

This clone was seen just once. The V call is TRBV7-8, the J call TRBJ2-5; 8 positions match TRBD2. With 0 bases clipped from V and 3 bases from J, the junction kept 12 bases outside the gene matches. The germline gives CDR1 SGHVS, CDR2 FQNEAQ. This CDR3 spans 18 amino acids. The CDR3 sequence is CASSLALGLVGEEETQYF. The CDR3 DNA reads as TGTGCCAGCAGCTTAGCGCTGGGACTAGTTGGGGAAGAAGAGACCCAGTACTTC.

This clone has only a few counts. The rearrangement joins TRBV10-3 to TRBJ2-1; 15 bases map to TRBD2. Germline V lookup: CDR1 ENHRY, CDR2 SYGVKD. This CDR3 is 15 amino acids long. Losses at the gene ends were 4 bases for V and 8 bases for J; bases not matched to a gene: 3. The CDR3 sequence is CAISGTSGGADEQFF. The CDR3 DNA reads TGTGCCATCAGTGGGACTAGCGGGGGGGCTGATGAGCAGTTCTTC.

V usage is TRBV30 and J usage is TRBJ2-7; D is unclear. V was shortened by 0 bases and J by 5 bases, with 8 bases between the two germline ends. The CDR3 has 12 residues. Germline V gene data show CDR1 as GTSNPN and CDR2 as SVGIG (reference sequence). CDR3 nucleotide sequence: TGTGCCTGGAGTGTGGGGATTGACGAGCAGTACTTC. It specifies CAWSVGIDEQYF.

The rearrangement joins TRBV10-3 to TRBJ1-1, with 9 bases that match TRBD1. The V gene end was trimmed by 7 bases and the J gene end by 4 bases; junction bases not matched to a gene: 4. Germline values: CDR1 ENHRY, CDR2 SYGVKD. This CDR3 comprises 13 residues. CDR3 sequence (DNA): TGTGCCATCAAGGACAGGGGAGGCACTGAAGCTTTCTTT. It translates to CAIKDRGGTEAFF.

V usage is TRBV27 and J usage is TRBJ1-2; TRBD1 matches at 7 bases. CDR1 and CDR2 from the germline V gene are MNHEY and SMNVEV (reference sequence). V shed 2 bases and J 4 bases; nucleotides not matched to a gene: 10. The CDR3 length is 16 residues. CDR3 sequence reads: CASSLLRDSRPYGYTF. CDR3 bases: TGTGCCAGCAGTTTACTCCGGGACAGCAGACCCTATGGCTACACCTTC.

In its sample, this clone was seen a few times. The chain uses TRBV23-1 and TRBJ2-2; D is unclear. TRBV23-1 is identified as an open reading frame with a role that is uncertain. The CDR3 sequence is 16 residues long. V shed 3 bases and J shed 2 bases, with 13 bases lying between them. The CDR3 coding sequence is TGCGCCAGCAGTCAGCCGCGGCCGGCCAACACCGGGGAGCTGTTTTTT. It yields the protein CASSQPRPANTGELFF.

This chain joins TRBV14 and TRBJ2-1; 8 bases are shared with TRBD2. In germline, CDR1 is SGHDN, CDR2 FVKESK. J lost 4 bases, V lost 2 bases, and 4 bases had no gene match. The CDR3 loop spans 15 amino acids. For the CDR3, the DNA is TGTGCCAGCAGCCAAACTAGCGGAATTTACAATGAGCAGTTCTTC. This sequence encodes CASSQTSGIYNEQFF.

The gene calls are TRBV15 and TRBJ2-7, with D perhaps TRBD1 or TRBD2 (5 bases each). Germline CDR1 and CDR2: LNHNV and YYDKDF (reference sequence). This CDR3 has 14 residues. V was pared by 5 bases and J by 0 bases, with 11 bases between. CDR3 nucleotide sequence: TGTGCCACCAGCTCCGGGACGCCCTCCTACGAGCAGTACTTC. The encoded protein is CATSSGTPSYEQYF.

The chain is built from TRBV29-1 and TRBJ1-2; a weak D match, TRBD1 (5 bases). This CDR3 comprises 13 residues. Germline V gene data show CDR1 as SQVTM and CDR2 as ANQGSEA. V was clipped by 8 bases and J by 6 bases, with 19 bases between them. The CDR3 loop is CSFTTDPLDGYTF. CDR3 in DNA: TGCAGCTTCACGACAGACCCATTGGATGGCTACACCTTC.

This chain uses TRBV2 with TRBJ2-7; D gene unclear. The germline V gene has CDR1 SNHLY and CDR2 FYNNEI. The V end was cut by 4 bases, the J end by 2 bases, with 9 bases between. The CDR3 runs to 13 residues. The CDR3 DNA follows: TGTGCCAGCAGTGGGCGGCACCCCTACGAGCAGTACTTC. Protein product: CASSGRHPYEQYF. The whole variable domain, filled in from reference TRBV2 and TRBJ2-7, reads EPEVTQTPSHQVTQMGQEVILRCVPISNHLYFYWYRQILGQKVEFLVSFYNNEISEKSEIFDDQFSVERPDGSNFTLKIRSTKLEDSAMYFCASSGRHPYEQYFGPGTRLTVT.

The rearrangement links TRBV27 to TRBJ1-1; D possibly corresponds to TRBD1 (5 bases). The V end lost 6 bases, the J end lost 1 base, and 9 bases lay between the germline ends. This CDR3 has 13 amino acids. The germline V gene encodes CDR1 MNHEY and CDR2 SMNVEV (reference sequence). CDR3 in amino acids: CASSSTENTEAFF. The CDR3 DNA follows: TGTGCCAGCAGCTCGACAGAGAACACTGAAGCTTTCTTT.

The chain is built from TRBV5-6 and TRBJ1-2; 8 bases line up with TRBD1. The CDR3 extends over 16 amino acids. Germline V CDR1 and CDR2: SGHDT, YYEEEE. The V and J ends lost 4 bases and 2 bases, in that order; junction bases with no gene match: 10. The CDR3 DNA reads as TGTGCCAGCAGCCCGGAGAGGACAGGGCCCAACTATGGCTACACCTTC. This translates into CASSPERTGPNYGYTF.

This chain links TRBV27 with TRBJ2-2; D is unresolved. There are 13 residues in the CDR3. The V and J ends lost 5 bases and 1 base respectively, with 5 bases between them. CDR1 is MNHEY, CDR2 SMNVEV, per germline (reference sequence). The CDR3 reads CASSTVNTGELFF. In DNA, the CDR3 is TGTGCCAGCAGTACAGTGAACACCGGGGAGCTGTTTTTT.

This clone was found a few times. The rearrangement joins TRBV10-2 to TRBJ1-5; unclear D gene. CDR1 is WSHSY and CDR2 is SAAADI in the germline V gene. V was shortened by 3 bases and J by 5 bases, with 5 bases between the two germline ends. CDR3 length equals 12 residues. The CDR3 region is CASSDGDQPQHF. CDR3 sequence (DNA): TGCGCCAGCAGTGATGGGGATCAGCCCCAGCATTTT.

This clone was recorded a few times. The chain has TRBV27 and TRBJ1-1, with D hard to call. Germline loops: CDR1 MNHEY, CDR2 SMNVEV (reference sequence). The CDR3 has 13 residues. Trimming left V 5 bases short and J 1 base short, with 8 bases between. CDR3 amino acids: CASSPLENTEAFF. CDR3 bases: TGTGCCAGCAGTCCTTTAGAGAACACTGAAGCTTTCTTT.

On this clone: At the DNA level, this CDR3 is encoded by other sequences in the same sample as well. J is TRBJ1-1 and V is TRBV27; D gene uncertain. Germline V gene data show CDR1 as MNHEY and CDR2 as SMNVEV (reference sequence). V dropped 3 bases and J dropped 1 base, with 3 bases sitting between them. CDR3 length: 12 amino acids. CDR3 sequence: CASSLGNTEAFF. The CDR3 DNA is TGTGCCAGCAGTTTGGGGAACACTGAAGCTTTCTTT.

The gene calls are TRBV19 and TRBJ2-7; no definite D call. The germline V gene has CDR1 LNHDA and CDR2 SQIVND (reference sequence). V shed 4 bases and J shed 1 base, with 8 bases lying between them. This CDR3 comprises 13 residues. CDR3 amino acids: CASSNRVSYEQYF. The DNA for the CDR3 is TGTGCCAGTAGTAATCGGGTGTCCTACGAGCAGTACTTC.

This rearrangement joins TRBV5-6 to TRBJ1-2; 7 positions match TRBD1. The CDR3 has 14 amino acids. CDR1 and CDR2 (germline): SGHDT, YYEEEE. V was clipped by 0 bases and J by 5 bases; unmatched bases: 4. CDR3 sequence reads: CASSLGDSSYGYTF. The CDR3 DNA is TGTGCCAGCAGCTTGGGGGACAGCTCATATGGCTACACCTTC.

The chain employs TRBV13 and TRBJ2-7, with 7 bases aligning to TRBD1. There are 13 residues in the CDR3. Germline CDR1 is PRHDT and CDR2 is FYEKMQ (reference sequence). The V and J ends lost 5 bases and 1 base, in that order; junction bases with no gene match: 2. The CDR3 here is CASSPQGSYEQYF. DNA for the CDR3: TGTGCCAGCAGCCCACAGGGGTCCTACGAGCAGTACTTC.

This clone was observed a few times. The chain combines TRBV29-1 with TRBJ2-7, with TRBD1 matching over 8 bases. The CDR3 covers 13 residues. The germline V gene has CDR1 SQVTM and CDR2 ANQGSEA. The V and J ends lost 4 bases and 0 bases, in that order; junction bases with no gene match: 2. CDR3 residues: CSVGTGNSYEQYF. DNA for the CDR3: TGCAGCGTTGGGACAGGGAACTCCTACGAGCAGTACTTC.

The chain couples TRBV9 to TRBJ2-7; possible D gene TRBD1, 6 bases. The CDR3 sequence is 12 residues long. Trimming removed 1 base from V and 7 bases from J, with 9 bases in between. CDR1 is SGDLS, CDR2 YYNGEE, per germline. CDR3 sequence (DNA): TGTGCCAGCAGCGTATCCGGACAGGAGCAGTACTTC. It specifies CASSVSGQEQYF.

This clone was seen only a few times. The chain couples TRBV7-9 to TRBJ2-1; D remains unclear. Germline CDR1 and CDR2: SEHNR and FQNEAQ (reference sequence). V shed 1 base and J shed 7 bases, with 5 bases lying between them. The length of the CDR3 is 12 residues. The CDR3 sequence is CASSLGRNEQFF. The CDR3 DNA sequence: TGTGCCAGCAGCTTAGGTAGGAATGAGCAGTTCTTC.